This T cell receptor beta chain was documented in a study of response to subunit inactivated influenza vaccine. Germline CDR1 MNHNS, CDR2 SASEGT. The CDR3 has 16 amino acids. The V end lost 1 base, the J end lost 6 bases, and 16 bases lay between the germline ends. Study-level points and caveats: The study's authors posited that every seasonal influenza vaccination enlists few new T cells.

About this clonotype: Its antigen is still unknown.

MiXCR, run by TCRdb on the RT-PCR reads, gives a single entry per CDR3 protein. The table has approximately 700,000 distinct CDR3 sequences, around 14% seen once. The material sequenced was PBMCs from blood, taken 14 days before vaccination. This chain links TRBV6-1 with TRBJ1-5, with a weak D call TRBD1 (5 bases). This sequence originates from a man between 45 and 60 years old who received an inactivated influenza vaccine. CDR3 DNA sequence: TGTGCCAGCAGTGAAGTCCTCGGGGCAGTAGCTCAGCCCCAGCATTTT. Residues: CASSEVLGAVAQPQHF.